The 20 T cell receptor beta chains given below trace back to one sample, sequenced in a study of shared clonotypes between healthy human individuals. Measured with immunoSEQ multiplex PCR; TCRdb has only the in-frame clones, and not every one. Among more than 400,000 clones listed, roughly 80% were seen once. The sequencing input was PBMCs. These receptor sequences come from a woman between 35 and 50 years old in good health. Some clones in this sample may be carry-over from other donors' samples.

The rearrangement links TRBV25-1 to TRBJ1-3; the match to TRBD1 covers 7 bases. This CDR3 has 14 amino acids. Germline values: CDR1 MGHDK, CDR2 SYGVNS. Germline trimming cut 5 bases from V and 3 bases from J; bases unmatched to any gene: 4. The chain's CDR3 is CASSPTGYGNTIYF. CDR3 sequence (DNA): TGTGCCAGCAGTCCGACAGGGTATGGAAACACCATATATTTT.

The gene calls are TRBV5-1 and TRBJ2-2, with 8 bases matching TRBD1. The ends lost 5 bases at V and 4 bases at J; junction bases unmatched: 7. Germline V gene sequence: CDR1 SGHRS, CDR2 YFSETQ. The CDR3 length is 15 residues. The CDR3 DNA sequence: TGCGCCAGCAGTCGAACAGGGGGAATCACCGGGGAGCTGTTTTTT. It translates to CASSRTGGITGELFF.

The chain uses TRBV5-1 and TRBJ1-1; no definite D call. Trimming took off 4 bases at V and 3 bases at J, with 13 bases between the two ends. The length of the CDR3 is 14 residues. CDR1 SGHRS and CDR2 YFSETQ come from the germline V gene. As DNA, the CDR3 is TGCGCCAGCAGCCCCGGGCAAAGGTACACTGAAGCTTTCTTT. Protein: CASSPGQRYTEAFF.

This rearrangement joins TRBV27 to TRBJ2-7; D not certain. Trimming cost V 0 bases and J 0 bases, with 6 bases left between them. The CDR3 sequence is 14 residues long. Germline loops: CDR1 MNHEY, CDR2 SMNVEV (reference sequence). CDR3: CASSLSGYSYEQYF. In DNA, the CDR3 is TGTGCCAGCAGTTTATCAGGGTACTCCTACGAGCAGTACTTC.

The chain is built from TRBV7-8 and TRBJ1-4, with 8 positions matching TRBD1. The trim removed 3 bases at V and 4 bases at J, leaving 4 bases unmatched. CDR3 length equals 15 residues. Germline CDR1 and CDR2: SGHVS and FQNEAQ. DNA of the CDR3: TGTGCCAGCAGCTTTGGTGACAGGGGTAATGAAAAACTGTTTTTT. Translating it yields CASSFGDRGNEKLFF.

Written as DNA, the CDR3 is TGTGCCAGCAGCGCTAGCGGGGGCCCCTACAATGAGCAGTTCTTC. This gives the protein CASSASGGPYNEQFF. The chain links TRBV9 to TRBJ2-1, with 10 bases identical to TRBD2. The CDR3 spans 15 residues. The V gene end was trimmed by 3 bases and the J gene end by 2 bases; junction bases not matched to a gene: 2. Germline values: CDR1 SGDLS, CDR2 YYNGEE.

This clone was seen at least ten times. The CDR3 DNA is TGTGCCAGTTCCGGGACACGCTATGGCTACACCTTC. Protein product: CASSGTRYGYTF. This rearrangement joins TRBV2 to TRBJ1-2, with D maybe TRBD1 (6 bases). Germline CDR1 SNHLY, CDR2 FYNNEI. Trimming took 9 bases from V and 4 from J, leaving 12 bases between them. The CDR3 totals 12 residues.

The V and J genes are TRBV7-3 and TRBJ2-2; the D is unclear. V lost 4 bases, J lost 3 bases, and 9 bases lay in between. Per germline, CDR1 SGHTA and CDR2 FQGTGA. This CDR3 region has 14 residues. CDR3 amino acids: CASSSRSYTGELFF. CDR3 DNA sequence: TGTGCCAGCAGCTCAAGGTCATACACCGGGGAGCTGTTTTTT.

The chain is built from TRBV7-9 and TRBJ2-7; possible D gene TRBD1, 6 bases. Germline CDR1 reads SEHNR; CDR2 reads FQNEAQ (reference sequence). This CDR3 contains 12 residues. With 5 bases removed from V and 8 bases from J, the gap between germline ends came to 13 bases. This chain's CDR3 is CASSLGGLQQYF. CDR3 bases: TGTGCCAGCAGCCTAGGGGGTTTGCAGCAGTACTTC.

The J gene is TRBJ2-1, the V gene TRBV4-3; 15 nucleotides match TRBD2. The V segment lost 1 base and the J segment 7 bases; nucleotides outside the gene matches: 14. The germline V gene has CDR1 LGHNA and CDR2 YSLEER. This CDR3 contains 20 residues. DNA for the CDR3: TGCGCCAGCAGCCAAGCCGGGACTAGCGGGAGGACCCTTGGGAGGAATGAGCAGTTCTTC. Translated: CASSQAGTSGRTLGRNEQFF.

J is TRBJ2-5 and V is TRBV4-2; 13 bases line up with TRBD2. V lost 4 bases to trimming and J lost 11 bases; unmatched junction nucleotides: 10. The CDR3 contains 15 residues. Germline values: CDR1 LGHNA, CDR2 YNFKEQ. The CDR3 sequence is CASSPPGLAGREQYF. The CDR3 DNA reads as TGTGCCAGCAGCCCGCCGGGACTAGCGGGAAGGGAGCAGTACTTC.

This chain uses TRBV7-2 with TRBJ2-2; D is undetermined. V was clipped by 3 bases and J by 0 bases, with 5 bases between them. The CDR3 is made up of 14 amino acids. Germline V gene data show CDR1 as SGHTA and CDR2 as FQGNSA. The CDR3 DNA is TGTGCCAGCAGCTTCGACTCGAACACCGGGGAGCTGTTTTTT. Amino acid sequence: CASSFDSNTGELFF.

The chain is built from TRBV10-3 and TRBJ2-5, with 10 bases lining up with TRBD2. Germline assignment: CDR1 ENHRY and CDR2 SYGVKD. J was trimmed by 6 bases and V by 4 bases; bases with no gene match: 5. The CDR3 covers 14 residues. The CDR3: CAISAAGGPQTQYF. The CDR3 region has the DNA TGTGCCATCAGTGCAGCGGGAGGGCCGCAGACCCAGTACTTC.

V is TRBV28 and J is TRBJ2-1, with 7 nucleotides matching TRBD2. V lost 5 bases to trimming and J lost 8 bases; unmatched junction nucleotides: 15. The CDR3 covers 16 residues. Germline CDR1 and CDR2: MDHEN and SYDVKM. The CDR3 DNA follows: TGTGCCAGCAGTACCCCAGTTCGGGGGGTTGGCGATGAGCAGTTCTTC. Amino acids: CASSTPVRGVGDEQFF.

This chain connects TRBV7-9 to TRBJ1-3; D is perhaps TRBD1 (5 bases). The germline gives CDR1 SEHNR, CDR2 FQNEAQ (reference sequence). The CDR3 runs 18 residues. V was trimmed by 1 base and J by 6 bases, leaving 22 bases between them. This CDR3 reads CASSLVKYGQHRSNTIYF. The DNA of the CDR3 is TGTGCCAGCAGCTTAGTGAAGTACGGACAACATCGCTCAAACACCATATATTTT.

This clone was detected only a few times. This chain connects TRBV28 to TRBJ2-5; D perhaps matches TRBD2 (6 bases). Looked up from germline, CDR1 is MDHEN and CDR2 is SYDVKM. The CDR3 runs to 15 residues. V lost 6 bases to trimming and J lost 0 bases, with 14 bases between them. CDR3 DNA: TGTGCCAGCAGAGGGGCTAGCGTAAACCAAGAGACCCAGTACTTC. Residues: CASRGASVNQETQYF.

The rearrangement uses TRBV4-2 and TRBJ2-7; D uncertain. Trimming shortened V by 1 base and J by 2 bases, and 6 bases separated the two germline ends. Germline V gene data show CDR1 as LGHNA and CDR2 as YNFKEQ. The CDR3 has 13 amino acids. CDR3 DNA: TGTGCCAGCAGCCAAGTTGTTACCTACGAGCAGTACTTC. The encoded protein is CASSQVVTYEQYF.

The rearrangement uses TRBV29-1 and TRBJ1-4; D not resolved. The CDR3 has 13 residues. Germline CDR1 is SQVTM and CDR2 is ANQGSEA. Trimming cost V 7 bases and J 0 bases, with 9 bases left between them. The chain's CDR3 is CSARRTTNEKLFF. CDR3 bases: TGCAGCGCTCGACGAACAACTAATGAAAAACTGTTTTTT.

In DNA, the CDR3 is TGTGCCAGCAGCTTAGGGTACCGGTCGGGCGAGCAGTACTTC. It specifies CASSLGYRSGEQYF. The chain recombines TRBV11-2 with TRBJ2-7; D is unclear. Deletions cut 1 base from V and 6 bases from J, with 13 bases between. Germline lookup yields CDR1 SGHAT and CDR2 FQNNGV. The CDR3 contains 14 residues.

The chain links TRBV7-8 to TRBJ2-3; D gene unclear. Deletions cut 8 bases from V and 6 bases from J, with 6 bases between. The germline V gene encodes CDR1 SGHVS and CDR2 FQNEAQ. The CDR3 loop spans 10 amino acids. The CDR3 region is CASGGDTQYF. The CDR3 nucleotides are TGTGCCAGCGGTGGCGATACGCAGTATTTT.